This TCR beta chain originates from a study of blood T cell repertoires in COVID-19. In the authors' methods: Amplification of reference gene primers provided the estimated nucleated cell counts. TCRdb's table, derived via immunoSEQ multiplex PCR, lists solely in-frame clones and lacks some. V, J and clone size were drawn from that table, and D and trimming were deduced from the DNA. The sample records 140,000 to 150,000 clones, about four fifths being singletons. There are 16 residues in the CDR3. Trimming stripped 5 bases from V and 2 bases from J, with 16 bases between. Germline V lookup: CDR1 PRHDT, CDR2 FYEKMQ (reference sequence).

The sample taken for sequencing was peripheral blood. V usage is TRBV13 and J usage is TRBJ1-5; D uncertain. This TCR was sampled from a human donor with acute or convalescent COVID-19. The donor label of this sample is uncertain. The CDR3 loop is CASSPGGHIGNQPQHF. CDR3 DNA: TGTGCCAGCAGCCCGGGAGGGCATATTGGCAATCAGCCCCAGCATTTT.